This is a list of T cell receptor beta chains from one sample in a study of tumor-infiltrating lymphocytes in glioblastoma multiforme. MiXCR was run by TCRdb on the multiplex PCR reads, yielding one entry per CDR3 protein. The data show about 11,000 distinct CDR3 sequences, less than 75% seen once. Sequencing was done on a sample of brain tumor tissue. These receptors were collected from a male donor with glioblastoma. The CDR3 runs from the conserved cysteine through the conserved F or W.

V gene	CDR3 protein
TRBV29-1	CSHPRGANQYF
TRBV7-9	CASSLLATTDTQYF
TRBV11-2	CARNLAGSSYNEQFF
TRBV5-4	CANSLGGSTDTQYF
TRBV30	CAWERMSSAEQFF
TRBV5-1	CASSEGSSSGIGGLNQPQHF
TRBV30	CAWNPGPLNTEAFF
TRBV11-2	CASSFGGGAGETQYF
TRBV4-1	CASSLGTGGAFF
TRBV5-1	CASSLGTRAYEQYF
TRBV20-1	CSAKRPSSYVYTF
TRBV20-1	CSARWDPTPSDTQYF
TRBV6-5	CASSYSTGPNYGYTF
TRBV11-2	CASSKPTGHAYEQYF